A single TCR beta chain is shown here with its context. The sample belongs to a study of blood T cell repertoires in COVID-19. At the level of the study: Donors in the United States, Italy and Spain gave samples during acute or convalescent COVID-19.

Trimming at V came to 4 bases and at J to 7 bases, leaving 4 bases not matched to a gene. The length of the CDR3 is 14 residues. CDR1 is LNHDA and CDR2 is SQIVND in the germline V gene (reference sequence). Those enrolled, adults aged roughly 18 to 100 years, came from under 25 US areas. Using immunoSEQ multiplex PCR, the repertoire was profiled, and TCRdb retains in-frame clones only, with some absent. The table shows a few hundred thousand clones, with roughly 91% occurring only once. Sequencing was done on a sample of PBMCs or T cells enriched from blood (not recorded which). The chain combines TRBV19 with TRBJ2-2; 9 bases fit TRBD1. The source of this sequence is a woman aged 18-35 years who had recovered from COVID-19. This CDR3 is CASSTDRGVGELFF. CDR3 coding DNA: TGTGCCAGTAGTACAGACAGGGGGGTCGGGGAGCTGTTTTTT.